Given below is one T cell receptor (beta chain) in context. The specificity of this receptor is unknown. Base qualities are not recorded, but no much larger clone differs from it by a single base. This specimen belongs to a study of shared clonotypes between healthy human individuals (dated by TCRdb to the early 2020s). In terms of the full investigation: The cohort included three men and a couple of women between 18 and 49 years of age. For each donor, three plates each were used for CD4 naive and CD4 memory, two plates were used for CD8 naive, and one plate was used for CD8 memory. To estimate repertoire size and how much clonotypes are shared between individuals, the study performed deep sequencing of blood TCR repertoires from a few healthy adults. Different laboratories and diverse techniques were used to prepare libraries and sequence TCR repertoires, to increase sequencing depth and limit assay-specific biases. Per donor, leukapheresis produced somewhere between about 0.94 and 9 billion PBMCs. Here is what the overall study found, with its caveats: Based on pairwise subsampling, the degree of clonotype sharing among donors was expected to be affected by sequencing depth. Because the study included only a small number of donors, the genetic and exposure-history diversity represented was limited. Larger estimated clonotype richness was generally found for naive subsets than for memory subsets. Sampling was restricted to blood, and TCR repertoires in tissues likely differ from the TCR repertoires found in blood. Sharing across a handful of donors was observed for 4.5% to 6.5% of naive CD4, less than 4% of naive CD8, about 2.3% of memory CD4, and over 0.3% of memory CD8 clonotypes. Compared with non-shared clonotypes, clonotypes shared by all four sorted-subset donors had higher generation probabilities. Even with the large sequencing depth, rarefaction of the sorted-subset datasets indicated that sequencing was incomplete.

Using the deep immunoSEQ assay, TCR CDR3 regions were amplified from genomic DNA by multiplex PCR. Extracted genomic DNA from each cell subset was spread evenly across all wells of several immunoSEQ 96-well plates, with each plate serving as a replicate. Each replicate PCR for sorted subsets received 150 to 250 ng genomic DNA, equal to tens of thousands of T cell genomes. The purified libraries were quantified using a Qubit 3.0 fluorometer, sized with a Bioanalyzer 2100, and then quantified again using the KAPA Library Quantification kit. A separate single-read 150-cycle Illumina NextSeq 550 flow cell was used to sequence each immunoSEQ 96-well plate. The original methods were these. The immunoSEQ output contained only junctional sequences without quality scores, so filtering could not match that applied to full-length reads. To assign V/J genes and CDR3, sequences were annotated using PyIR, a Python wrapper for IgBLAST v1.9, with IMGT germline references. Reads with weak V/J assignments (E-value above 1e-6), missing CDR3, stop codons, out-of-frame junctions, or ambiguous translated residues were removed. A V3J clonotype was defined by an identical inferred V gene, J gene, and CDR3 amino acid sequence. Percentage overlap between repertoires was calculated by dividing the number of shared unique clonotypes by the size of the smaller repertoire. Three approaches were used to assess repertoire richness: RTK rarefaction, the Chao1 estimator, and Recon v2.1 estimates of unobserved clonotypes. For all TCRbeta clonotypes obtained by the gDNA method from four donors, generation probabilities were computed with OLGA. The table comes from immuneACCESS by way of TCRdb, which keeps in-frame sequences with V and J called. Part of the clones is missing from these tables; in studies checked, under half for an unresolved V gene and the rest for unknown reasons. The V and J calls and the clone size are those of that table, but D and trimming were determined from the DNA. The sample records 2 million to 3 million clones, roughly nine tenths of which are singletons. The ten largest make up around 0.14% of the sample.

The donors were healthy, HIV-negative adults who had no recently reported acute infections or vaccinations. All donors were Caucasian adults living in Nashville, Tennessee, USA. CD4+ T cells were enriched by magnetic negative selection; naive cells were then positively selected on CD45RA, and the negative fraction formed the memory subset. Blood was obtained by leukapheresis, after which PBMCs were separated by Ficoll-Histopaque density gradient centrifugation and cryopreserved in liquid nitrogen vapor phase. Analytical flow cytometry was used to check the purity and quantity of every magnetically sorted T cell population. Genomic DNA was isolated from each sorted fraction and quantified by UV absorbance on a Nanodrop 2000c. The CDR3 spans 14 residues, from the cysteine through the phenylalanine. Here the CDR3 DNA is all that survives: 42 bases in frame from base 1. Based on the germline V gene, the CDR1 and CDR2 sequences are MNHEY and SVGAGI. Deletion took 2 bases off V and 4 bases off J, with a span of 11 bases between the germline ends.

This clonotype originated in a man younger than 35 in good health. The specimen was naive CD4+ T cells sorted from blood. The cell subset or site label, read with the paper, signifies: CD45RA+ positively selected. The V gene is TRBV6-5 and the J gene is TRBJ1-2, and possibly TRBD1, on 6 matching bases. The base sequence is TGTGCCAGCAGTTACGTCGGACAGCTCTATGGCTACACCTTC. It codes for CASSYVGQLYGYTF.